The clone carrying this TCR beta chain was detected ten times or more. Authors of the study amplified TCR beta CDR3 regions from RNA transcripts. First-round RT-PCR targeting the TCR CDR3 was performed with the HTBI primer set. Each CDR3 protein gets one entry after TCRdb re-called the multiplex PCR reads with MiXCR. The sample holds about 510,000 distinct CDR3 sequences, 11% to 15% seen once. The data derive from a study of T cells in Graves' hyperthyroidism and ophthalmopathy. Diagnoses rested on clinical symptoms, serum thyroxine and TRAb, thyroid ultrasound and orbital computed tomography. The material sequenced was blood. This TCR was sampled from a woman in her forties with Graves' hyperthyroidism.

This CDR3 is CASSRDRDNEKLFF. The CDR3 DNA reads as TGTGCCAGCTCTCGGGACAGAGATAATGAAAAACTGTTTTTT. The chain combines TRBV18 with TRBJ1-4, with 7 bases that match TRBD1. Germline V CDR1 and CDR2: KGHSH, LQKENI. The CDR3 runs 14 residues. Trimming removed 6 bases from V and 4 bases from J; junction bases left unmatched: 5. The whole variable domain, filled in from reference TRBV18 and TRBJ1-4, reads NAGVMQNPRHLVRRRGQEARLRCSPMKGHSHVYWYRQLPEEGLKFMVYLQKENIIDESGMPKERFSAEFPKEGPSILRIQQVVRGDSAAYFCASSRDRDNEKLFFGSGTQLSVL.